This entry is about one T cell receptor (beta chain). Its antigen is as yet unknown. TCRdb reprocessed the 5' RACE reads with MiXCR, giving one entry per CDR3 protein. The sample contains approximately 400,000 distinct CDR3 sequences, approximately 25% of which appear only once. Germline V gene sequence: CDR1 MGHDK, CDR2 SYGVNS. This CDR3 region has 13 residues. V was clipped by 2 bases and J by 8 bases; unmatched bases: 0. The data belong to a study of T-cell memory formation after mild COVID-19. Background on the study: The study found TCR clusters largely donor specific.

Study-level findings and limits: The CD4+ clones that contracted clustered mainly within CM and EM, and the CD8+ clones concentrated in EMRA.

The chain couples TRBV25-1 to TRBJ1-4; the match to TRBD1 covers 9 bases. Sequenced: PBMCs or a T cell subset sorted from them (not recorded which). This clonotype was sampled from an adult woman who had mild COVID-19 (a few samples of this study predate the infection). Cell type and time point are not known. The CDR3 bases are TGTGCCAGCAGTGAAGGACAGGGGGAAAAACTGTTTTTT. Its protein is CASSEGQGEKLFF.